Listed below are T cell receptor beta chains from one sample, sequenced in a study of shared clonotypes between healthy human individuals. The table came from immunoSEQ multiplex PCR; TCRdb's copy has only in-frame clones and leaves some out. The sample contains 2 million to 2.5 million clones, more than 90% of which appear only once. Sequences were obtained from naive CD4+ T cells sorted from blood. These receptors all come from a young man in good health. The CDR3 runs from the conserved cysteine through the conserved F or W.

V	J	CDR3
TRBV2	TRBJ2-1	CASNRLAGEVEQFF
TRBV25-1	TRBJ2-3	CASTDRGRTDTQYF
TRBV5-6	TRBJ1-2	CASSLAGGGTEANYGYTF
TRBV5-1	TRBJ1-2	CASSLGYGRVGYGYTF
TRBV6-1	TRBJ2-7	CASSAGTGSSYEQYF
TRBV10-3	TRBJ2-3	CAISTATSGTDTQYF
TRBV28	TRBJ2-1	CASSPLGGIPYNEQFF
TRBV5-1	TRBJ1-2	CASSLAFGQGGYTF
TRBV19	TRBJ2-7	CASRNLGQGAYEQYF
TRBV5-1	TRBJ1-1	CASSPSGGGTEAFF
TRBV28	TRBJ2-7	CASKSGGQTLVYEQYF
TRBV4-3	TRBJ2-2	CASSQDRVMSGNTGELFF
TRBV30	TRBJ1-3	CAWSSGRSGNTIYF
TRBV6-5	TRBJ1-1	CASSYLGARNTEAFF